A selection of T cell receptor beta chains follows, all from one sample in a study of blood T cell repertoires in COVID-19. The repertoire was sequenced with immunoSEQ multiplex PCR; TCRdb's copy has only in-frame clones and lacks some. The sample carries 200,000 to 300,000 clones, about 88% recorded once. The sequencing input was peripheral blood. The receptors derive from a woman aged 55-69 years with COVID-19, enrolled during active disease. Each CDR3 is given with its conserved first and last residue. D genes are given only for firm matches. Size values are once, few and many counts, or a class for expanded clones, and some rows have none.

D,J,V,size,CDR3,DNA
NA,TRBJ1-2,TRBV19,NA,CASSIEQPALNYGYTF,TGTGCCAGTAGTATAGAACAGCCGGCCCTCAACTATGGCTACACCTTC
NA,TRBJ1-2,TRBV25-1,NA,CASSTRGGLYYGYTF,TGTGCCAGCAGTACGAGGGGGGGTCTCTACTATGGCTACACCTTC
TRBD2,TRBJ2-3,TRBV7-8,NA,CASSLSRTSGMGMVAQYF,TGTGCCAGCAGCTTATCCAGGACTAGCGGGATGGGAATGGTTGCGCAGTATTTT
TRBD2,TRBJ2-3,TRBV28,NA,CASRGGGKHTDTQYF,TGTGCCAGCAGGGGGGGAGGGAAACACACAGATACGCAGTATTTT
NA,TRBJ1-2,TRBV4-1,NA,CASSQGPPPNYGYTF,TGCGCCAGCAGCCAAGGGCCCCCACCAAACTATGGCTACACCTTC
NA,TRBJ1-3,TRBV3-1/TRBV3-2,NA,CASSQDGELPSGNTIYF,TGTGCCAGCAGCCAAGATGGGGAGTTGCCCTCTGGAAACACCATATATTTT
TRBD2,TRBJ2-1,TRBV9,NA,CASAVLAGEDEQFF,TGTGCCAGCGCGGTACTAGCGGGAGAGGACGAGCAGTTCTTC
TRBD2,TRBJ2-5,TRBV27,NA,CASSIAGGETQYF,TGTGCCAGCAGCATAGCGGGAGGGGAGACCCAGTACTTC
NA,TRBJ1-1,TRBV19,NA,CASKGRVNTEAFF,TGTGCCAGTAAGGGCAGGGTGAACACTGAAGCTTTCTTT
NA,TRBJ2-3,TRBV5-1,NA,CASSSSRAVSSTDTQYF,TGCGCCAGCAGCTCTTCTCGAGCGGTATCTAGCACAGATACGCAGTATTTT
TRBD1,TRBJ1-2,TRBV27,NA,CASSLGTGGANYGYTF,TGTGCCAGCAGTTTGGGGACAGGGGGTGCAAACTATGGCTACACCTTC
TRBD1,TRBJ1-1,TRBV29-1,NA,CSVEGRRGPNTEAFF,TGCAGCGTTGAAGGTCGCAGGGGGCCGAACACTGAAGCTTTCTTT
NA,TRBJ2-3,TRBV15,few,CATSREYGRVSTDTQYF,TGTGCCACCAGCAGAGAATATGGGCGAGTTAGCACAGATACGCAGTATTTT
NA,TRBJ1-2,TRBV3-1/TRBV3-2,NA,CASSQVALAYGYTF,TGTGCCAGCAGCCAAGTTGCGTTAGCGTATGGCTACACCTTC
NA,TRBJ2-2,TRBV18,NA,CASSPQGGAGELFF,TGTGCCAGCTCACCGCAGGGAGGTGCCGGGGAGCTGTTTTTT
TRBD1,TRBJ1-2,TRBV7-2,NA,CASSEGQGRSGYTF,TGTGCCAGCAGCGAAGGACAGGGGAGAAGTGGCTACACCTTC
TRBD1,TRBJ1-2,TRBV2,NA,CASSEMGQGLGGYTF,TGTGCCAGCAGTGAAATGGGACAGGGGCTCGGTGGCTACACCTTC
TRBD1,TRBJ1-6,TRBV28,few,CASTLTGDYSPLHF,TGTGCCAGCACCCTTACAGGGGATTACTCACCCCTCCACTTT
TRBD2,TRBJ2-7,TRBV7-2,NA,CASSGTGGSREQYF,TGTGCCAGCAGCGGAACTGGCGGGAGTCGGGAGCAGTACTTC
NA,TRBJ2-7,TRBV5-4,NA,CASSLGGGKNEQYF,TGTGCCAGCAGCTTGGGAGGGGGAAAGAACGAGCAGTACTTC
TRBD1,TRBJ1-1,TRBV19,NA,CASRRGDSLNTEAFF,TGTGCCAGTAGACGCGGGGACAGCCTGAACACTGAAGCTTTCTTT
TRBD1,TRBJ2-7,TRBV6-2/TRBV6-3,NA,CASSYSTRDRVHLRLSYEQYF,TGTGCCAGCAGTTACTCGACCCGGGACAGAGTCCACTTAAGGCTTTCTTACGAGCAGTACTTC
NA,TRBJ1-1,TRBV4-1,NA,CASSHRTGGNTEAFF,TGCGCCAGCAGCCATAGGACCGGGGGGAACACTGAAGCTTTCTTT
TRBD1,TRBJ2-7,TRBV6-2/TRBV6-3,NA,CASSTRDRVAYEQYF,TGTGCCAGCAGTACGAGGGACAGGGTGGCCTACGAGCAGTACTTC
TRBD1,TRBJ1-2,TRBV28,NA,CASRRGPYGYTF,TGTGCCAGCAGGAGGGGGCCCTATGGCTACACCTTC
TRBD2,TRBJ2-1,TRBV27,once,CASTLLASGSRRNEQFF,TGTGCCAGCACCCTGTTGGCTAGCGGGAGTCGGAGGAATGAGCAGTTCTTC
NA,TRBJ2-5,TRBV6-6,NA,CASTNPGTQYF,TGTGCCAGCACCAATCCAGGGACCCAGTACTTC
TRBD2,TRBJ2-1,TRBV7-2,NA,CASSLASGTPNEQFF,TGTGCCAGCAGCTTAGCTAGCGGGACGCCTAATGAGCAGTTCTTC
NA,TRBJ1-2,TRBV5-1,NA,CASSLGAPMRTSGYTF,TGCGCCAGCAGCTTGGGGGCCCCCATGCGGACAAGTGGCTACACCTTC
NA,TRBJ1-2,TRBV6-2/TRBV6-3,few,CASSYPVLAYGYTF,TGTGCCAGCAGTTACCCCGTTTTGGCCTATGGCTACACCTTC
TRBD2,TRBJ2-2,TRBV27,few,CASTKLLIAGTNTGELFF,TGTGCCAGCACCAAACTCCTCATAGCGGGAACGAACACCGGGGAGCTGTTTTTT
TRBD1,TRBJ2-7,TRBV19,NA,CASGQGTTYEQYF,TGTGCCAGTGGACAGGGGACCACCTACGAGCAGTACTTC
NA,TRBJ1-2,TRBV4-1,NA,CASSHGTYGYTF,TGCGCCAGCAGCCATGGGACTTATGGCTACACCTTC
NA,TRBJ2-3,TRBV10-1,NA,CASSESKSGGTDTQYF,TGCGCCAGCAGTGAGTCGAAATCGGGAGGCACAGATACGCAGTATTTT
TRBD2,TRBJ2-5,TRBV20-1,NA,CSREAQETQYF,TGCAGCCGGGAGGCCCAAGAGACCCAGTACTTC
NA,TRBJ2-7,TRBV1,NA,CTSSQDLPGLRSCSYEQYF,TGCACCAGCAGCCAAGATTTGCCAGGACTGAGGTCTTGCTCCTACGAGCAGTACTTC
NA,TRBJ2-1,TRBV30,NA,CAWSVRATYNEQFF,TGTGCCTGGAGTGTGCGGGCCACCTACAATGAGCAGTTCTTC
NA,TRBJ1-2,TRBV10-3,NA,CAISDPDRSGYTF,TGTGCCATCAGTGACCCCGACAGGTCCGGCTACACCTTC
NA,TRBJ1-2,TRBV5-4,NA,CASSADSLRYRGYTF,TGTGCCAGCAGCGCGGACAGCTTGAGATACCGTGGCTACACCTTC
TRBD2,TRBJ2-2,TRBV7-8,NA,CASSQRVSASGIAGELFF,TGTGCCAGCAGCCAGCGGGTTTCAGCTAGCGGGATCGCCGGGGAGCTGTTTTTT
TRBD2,TRBJ2-3,TRBV5-1,NA,CASSLGLAGGRNSDTQYF,TGCGCCAGCAGCTTGGGGCTAGCGGGAGGGCGAAACTCCGATACGCAGTATTTT
TRBD2,TRBJ2-5,TRBV2,NA,CASLLAGRQETQYF,TGTGCCAGCCTACTAGCGGGGAGACAAGAGACCCAGTACTTC
NA,TRBJ1-1,TRBV9,NA,CASSVSTVNTEAFF,TGTGCCAGCAGCGTGTCAACAGTGAACACTGAAGCTTTCTTT
NA,TRBJ2-2,TRBV12-3/TRBV12-4,NA,CASTATRSGELFF,TGTGCCAGCACCGCTACTAGGAGCGGGGAGCTGTTTTTT